These T cell receptor beta chains were read from a single sample in a study of blood T cells in healthy people across ages. TCRdb itself ran the 5' RACE reads through MiXCR, one entry per CDR3 protein. The table records roughly 1.7 million distinct CDR3 sequences, 30% to 35% of them present only once. Input material: blood. These receptors all stem from a woman aged 30 to 39 in good health. Each CDR3 is given with its conserved first and last residue. Each record gives: CDR3 DNA, CDR3 protein, D gene, CDR3 length, J gene, clone size, V gene. A D gene is named only where the DNA matches it firmly. Clone size is not always given. Where it is, it says once, few, many or a class for expanded clones.

TGTGCCAGCAGCCCCCTAACAGGGATTAACATACACCCCCAGCATTTT,CASSPLTGINIHPQHF,-,16,TRBJ1-5,-,TRBV7-2
TGCGCCAGCAGCAGGACTATCGACGAGCAGTACTTC,CASSRTIDEQYF,-,12,TRBJ2-7,few,TRBV5-1
TGCAGTGCTAGGCCAGGGGACAGACTCCATCAGCCCCAGCATTTT,CSARPGDRLHQPQHF,TRBD1,15,TRBJ1-5,-,TRBV20-1
TGTGCCATCAGTGAGTCGACTAGCGGGGGGGAGACCCAGTACTTC,CAISESTSGGETQYF,TRBD2,15,TRBJ2-5,-,TRBV10-3
TGTGCCGTAGGACCGAGTTCGAACACTGAAGCTTTCTTT,CAVGPSSNTEAFF,-,13,TRBJ1-1,-,TRBV12-3/TRBV12-4
TGCGCCAGCAGCTCCCGTAGCGGGGGGGATACGCAGTATTTT,CASSSRSGGDTQYF,TRBD2,14,TRBJ2-3,few,TRBV5-1
TGCAGTGCCCCGGGATCTAGCGGGGTCGGAGATACGCAGTATTTT,CSAPGSSGVGDTQYF,TRBD2,15,TRBJ2-3,many,TRBV20-1
TGCAGTGCTAGGAGACAGGGGGCAAAAACTGAAGCTTTCTTT,CSARRQGAKTEAFF,TRBD1,14,TRBJ1-1,-,TRBV20-1
TGTGCCAGCAGGGGGTCTGGCGGGAGGTTGGATACGCAGTATTTT,CASRGSGGRLDTQYF,TRBD2,15,TRBJ2-3,-,TRBV2
TGCGCCAGCAGCCGGGATATAGCGGGGGGACGGAGCGAGCAGTACTTC,CASSRDIAGGRSEQYF,TRBD2,16,TRBJ2-7,-,TRBV4-1
TGCGCCAGCAGCCAAGTTGTAGGGGACCACGAGCAGTACTTC,CASSQVVGDHEQYF,-,14,TRBJ2-7,-,TRBV4-1
TGTGCCAGCAGTCTACTGGGCAAGGCTTTCTTT,CASSLLGKAFF,-,11,TRBJ1-1,-,TRBV2
TGCAGTGCTACCACTAGCGTCTCCTACAATGAGCAGTTCTTC,CSATTSVSYNEQFF,TRBD2,14,TRBJ2-1,-,TRBV20-1
TGTGCCAGCAGCCGCCGGGCAACCTACGAGCAGTACTTC,CASSRRATYEQYF,-,13,TRBJ2-7,-,TRBV5-6